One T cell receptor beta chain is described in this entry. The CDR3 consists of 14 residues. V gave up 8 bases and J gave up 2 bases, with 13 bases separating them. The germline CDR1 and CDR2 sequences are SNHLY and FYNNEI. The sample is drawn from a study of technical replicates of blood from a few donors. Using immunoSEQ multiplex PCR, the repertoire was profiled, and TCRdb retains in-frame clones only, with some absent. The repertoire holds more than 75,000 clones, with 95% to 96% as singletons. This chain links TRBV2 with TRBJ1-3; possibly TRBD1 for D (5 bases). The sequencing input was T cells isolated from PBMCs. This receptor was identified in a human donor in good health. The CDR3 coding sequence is TGTGCCAGCTGCCCCGACAGTCCTGGAAACACCATATATTTT. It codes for CASCPDSPGNTIYF.